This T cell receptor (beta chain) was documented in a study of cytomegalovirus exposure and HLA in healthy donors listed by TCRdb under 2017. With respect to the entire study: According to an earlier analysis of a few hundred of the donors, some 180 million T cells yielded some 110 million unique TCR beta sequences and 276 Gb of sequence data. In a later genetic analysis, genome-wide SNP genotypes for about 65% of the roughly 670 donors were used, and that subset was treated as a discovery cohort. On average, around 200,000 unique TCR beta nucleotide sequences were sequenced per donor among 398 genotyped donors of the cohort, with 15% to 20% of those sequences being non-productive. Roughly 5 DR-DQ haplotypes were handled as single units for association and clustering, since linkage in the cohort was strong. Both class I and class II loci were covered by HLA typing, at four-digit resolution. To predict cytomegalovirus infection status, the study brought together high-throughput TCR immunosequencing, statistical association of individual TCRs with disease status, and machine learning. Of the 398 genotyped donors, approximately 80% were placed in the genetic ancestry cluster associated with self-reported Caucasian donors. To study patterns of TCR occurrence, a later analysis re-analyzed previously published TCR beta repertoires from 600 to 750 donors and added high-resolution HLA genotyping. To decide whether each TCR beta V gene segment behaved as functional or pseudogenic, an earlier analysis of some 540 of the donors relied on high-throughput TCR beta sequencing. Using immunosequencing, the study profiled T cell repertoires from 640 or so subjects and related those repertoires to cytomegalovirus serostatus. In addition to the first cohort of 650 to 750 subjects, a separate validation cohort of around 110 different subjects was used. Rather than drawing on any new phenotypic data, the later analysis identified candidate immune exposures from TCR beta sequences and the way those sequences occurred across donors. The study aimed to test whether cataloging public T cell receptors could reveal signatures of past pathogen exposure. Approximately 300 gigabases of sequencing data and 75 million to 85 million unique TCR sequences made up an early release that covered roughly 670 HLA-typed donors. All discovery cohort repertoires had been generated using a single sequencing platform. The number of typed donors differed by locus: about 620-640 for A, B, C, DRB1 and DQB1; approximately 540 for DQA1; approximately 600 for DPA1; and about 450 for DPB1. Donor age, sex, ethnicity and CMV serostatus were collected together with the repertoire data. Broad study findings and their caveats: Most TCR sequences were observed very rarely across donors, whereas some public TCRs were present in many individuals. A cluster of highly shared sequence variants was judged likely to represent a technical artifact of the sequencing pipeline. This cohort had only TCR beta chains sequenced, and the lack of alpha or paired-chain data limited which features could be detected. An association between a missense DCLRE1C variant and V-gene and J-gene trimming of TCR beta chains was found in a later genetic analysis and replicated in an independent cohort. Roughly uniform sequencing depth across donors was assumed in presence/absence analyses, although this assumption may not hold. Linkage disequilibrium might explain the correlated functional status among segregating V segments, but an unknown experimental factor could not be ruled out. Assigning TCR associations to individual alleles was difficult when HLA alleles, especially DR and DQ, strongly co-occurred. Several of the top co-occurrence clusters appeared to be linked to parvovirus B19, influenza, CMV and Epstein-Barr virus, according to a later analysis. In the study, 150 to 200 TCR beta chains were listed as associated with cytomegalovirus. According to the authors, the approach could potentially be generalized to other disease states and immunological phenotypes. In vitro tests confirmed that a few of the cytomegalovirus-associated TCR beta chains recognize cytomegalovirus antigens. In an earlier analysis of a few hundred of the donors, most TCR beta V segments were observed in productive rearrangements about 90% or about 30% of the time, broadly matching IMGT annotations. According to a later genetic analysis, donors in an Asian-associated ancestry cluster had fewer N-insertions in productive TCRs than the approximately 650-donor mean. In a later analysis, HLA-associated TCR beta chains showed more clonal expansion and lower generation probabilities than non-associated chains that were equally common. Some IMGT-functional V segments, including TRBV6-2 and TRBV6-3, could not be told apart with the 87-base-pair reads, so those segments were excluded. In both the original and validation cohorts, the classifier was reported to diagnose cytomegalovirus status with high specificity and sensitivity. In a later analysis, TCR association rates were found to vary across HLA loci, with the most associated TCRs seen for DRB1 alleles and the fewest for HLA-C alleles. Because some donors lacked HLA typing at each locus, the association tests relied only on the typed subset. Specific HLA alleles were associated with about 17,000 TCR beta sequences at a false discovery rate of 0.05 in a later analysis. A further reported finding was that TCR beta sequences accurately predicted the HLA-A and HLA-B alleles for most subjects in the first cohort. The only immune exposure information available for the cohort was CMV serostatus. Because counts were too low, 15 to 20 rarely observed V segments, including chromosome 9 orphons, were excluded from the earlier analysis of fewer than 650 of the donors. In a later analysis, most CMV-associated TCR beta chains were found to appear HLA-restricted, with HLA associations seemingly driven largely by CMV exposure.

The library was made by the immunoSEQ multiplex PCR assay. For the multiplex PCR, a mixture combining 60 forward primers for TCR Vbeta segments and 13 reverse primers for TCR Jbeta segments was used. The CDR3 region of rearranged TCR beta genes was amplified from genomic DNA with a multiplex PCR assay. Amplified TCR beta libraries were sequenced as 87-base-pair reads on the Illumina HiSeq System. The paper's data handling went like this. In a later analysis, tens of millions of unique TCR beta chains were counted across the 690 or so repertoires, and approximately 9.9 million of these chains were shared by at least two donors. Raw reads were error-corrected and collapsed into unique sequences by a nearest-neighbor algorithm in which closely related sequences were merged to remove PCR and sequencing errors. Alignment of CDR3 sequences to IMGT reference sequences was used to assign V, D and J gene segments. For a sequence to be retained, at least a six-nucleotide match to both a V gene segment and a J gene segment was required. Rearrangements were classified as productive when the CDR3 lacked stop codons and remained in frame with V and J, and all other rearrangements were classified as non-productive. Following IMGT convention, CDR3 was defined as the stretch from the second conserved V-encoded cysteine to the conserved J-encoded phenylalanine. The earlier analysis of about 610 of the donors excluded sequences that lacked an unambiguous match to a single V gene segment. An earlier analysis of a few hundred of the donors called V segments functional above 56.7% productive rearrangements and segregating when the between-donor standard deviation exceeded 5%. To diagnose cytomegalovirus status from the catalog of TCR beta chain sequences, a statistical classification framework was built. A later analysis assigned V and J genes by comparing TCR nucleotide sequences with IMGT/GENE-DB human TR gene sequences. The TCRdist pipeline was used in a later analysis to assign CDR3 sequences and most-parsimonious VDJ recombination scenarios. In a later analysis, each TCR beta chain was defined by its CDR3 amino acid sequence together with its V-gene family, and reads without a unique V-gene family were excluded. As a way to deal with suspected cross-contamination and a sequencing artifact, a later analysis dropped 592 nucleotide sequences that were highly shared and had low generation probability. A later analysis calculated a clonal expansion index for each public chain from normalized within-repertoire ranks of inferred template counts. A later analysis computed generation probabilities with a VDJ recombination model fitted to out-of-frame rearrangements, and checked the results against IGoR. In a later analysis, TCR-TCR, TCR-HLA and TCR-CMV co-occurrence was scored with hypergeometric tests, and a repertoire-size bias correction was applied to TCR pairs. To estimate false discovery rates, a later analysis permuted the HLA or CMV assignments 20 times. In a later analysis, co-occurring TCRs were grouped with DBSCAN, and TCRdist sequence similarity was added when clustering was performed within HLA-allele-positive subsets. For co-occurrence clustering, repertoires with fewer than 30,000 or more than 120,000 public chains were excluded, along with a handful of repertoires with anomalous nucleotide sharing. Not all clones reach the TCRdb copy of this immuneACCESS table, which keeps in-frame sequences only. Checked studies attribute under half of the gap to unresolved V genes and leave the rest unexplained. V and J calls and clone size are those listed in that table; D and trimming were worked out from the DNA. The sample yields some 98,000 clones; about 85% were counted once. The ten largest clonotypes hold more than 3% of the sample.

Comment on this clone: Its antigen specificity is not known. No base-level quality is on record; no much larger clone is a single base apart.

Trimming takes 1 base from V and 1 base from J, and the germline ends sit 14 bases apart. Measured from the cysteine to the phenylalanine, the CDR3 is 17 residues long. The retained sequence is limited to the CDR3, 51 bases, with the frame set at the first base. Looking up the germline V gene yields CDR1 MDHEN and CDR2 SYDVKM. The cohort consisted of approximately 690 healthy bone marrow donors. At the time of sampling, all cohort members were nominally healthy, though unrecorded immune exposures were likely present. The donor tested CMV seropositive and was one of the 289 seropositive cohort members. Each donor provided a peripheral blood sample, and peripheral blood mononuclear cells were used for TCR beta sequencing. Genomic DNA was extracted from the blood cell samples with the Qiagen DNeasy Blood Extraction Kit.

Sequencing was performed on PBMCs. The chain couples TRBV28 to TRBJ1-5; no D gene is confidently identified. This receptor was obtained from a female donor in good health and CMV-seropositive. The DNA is TGTGCCAGCAGTTTATTATCCGGGAAGAAAAGCAATCAGCCCCAGCATTTT. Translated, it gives CASSLLSGKKSNQPQHF. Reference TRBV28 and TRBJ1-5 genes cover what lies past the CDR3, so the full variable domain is DVKVTQSSRYLVKRTGEKVFLECVQDMDHENMFWYRQDPGLGLRLIYFSYDVKMKEKGDIPEGYSVSREKKERFSLILESASTNQTSMYLCASSLLSGKKSNQPQHFGDGTRLSIL.